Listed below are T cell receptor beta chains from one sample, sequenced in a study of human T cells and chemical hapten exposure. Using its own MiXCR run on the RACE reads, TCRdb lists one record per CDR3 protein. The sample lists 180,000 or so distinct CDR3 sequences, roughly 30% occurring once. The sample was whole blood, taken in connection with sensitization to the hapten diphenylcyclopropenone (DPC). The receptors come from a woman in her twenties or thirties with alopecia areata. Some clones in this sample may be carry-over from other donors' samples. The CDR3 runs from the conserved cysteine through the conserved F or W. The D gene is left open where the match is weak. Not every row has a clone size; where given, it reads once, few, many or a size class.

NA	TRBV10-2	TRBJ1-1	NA	TGCGCCAGCAGTGAGTCGAAAGGGGTCATGAACACTGAAGCTTTCTTT	CASSESKGVMNTEAFF
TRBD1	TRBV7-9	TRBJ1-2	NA	TGTGCCAGCAGCTTCACAGGGGGCTTTGGCTACACCTTC	CASSFTGGFGYTF
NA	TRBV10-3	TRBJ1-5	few	TGTGCCATCAGTGAGAGGGTCGGTCAGCCCCAGCATTTT	CAISERVGQPQHF
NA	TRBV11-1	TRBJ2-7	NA	TGTGCCAGCAGCTTATCACAGCCCAGGGACGAGCAGTACTTC	CASSLSQPRDEQYF
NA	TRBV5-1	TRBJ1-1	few	TGCGCCAGCAGCACTACCGGGACGGTGAACACTGAAGCTTTCTTT	CASSTTGTVNTEAFF
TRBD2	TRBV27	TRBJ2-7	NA	TGTGCCAGCGCCGCCATGGGACTAGTCCACGAGCAGTACTTC	CASAAMGLVHEQYF
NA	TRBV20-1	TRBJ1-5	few	TGCAGTGCTAGAGATTCGGGTTTGAACAATCAGCCCCAGCATTTT	CSARDSGLNNQPQHF
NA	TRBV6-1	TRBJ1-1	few	TGTGCCAGCAGTGAGCTGGTAAACACTGAAGCTTTCTTT	CASSELVNTEAFF
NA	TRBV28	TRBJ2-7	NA	TGTGCCAGCAGTTTACCAGGGGCCGGCACCTACGAGCAGTACTTC	CASSLPGAGTYEQYF
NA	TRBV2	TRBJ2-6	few	TGTGCCAGCACAGGGAACTCTGGGGCCAACGTCCTGACTTTC	CASTGNSGANVLTF
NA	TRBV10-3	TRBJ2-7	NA	TGTGCCATCAGTCGGACGGGGGAGCAGTACTTC	CAISRTGEQYF
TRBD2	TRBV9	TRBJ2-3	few	TGTGCCAGCAGCGAGAGGGACTACCGAGCAGATACGCAGTATTTT	CASSERDYRADTQYF
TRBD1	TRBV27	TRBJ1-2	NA	TGTGCCAGCAGTTTTGGACAGGGCGCCTATGGCTACACCTTC	CASSFGQGAYGYTF
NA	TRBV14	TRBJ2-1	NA	TGTGCCAGCAGCCAGACTAATTCGATGGGGCAGTTCTTC	CASSQTNSMGQFF
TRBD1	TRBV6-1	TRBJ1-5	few	TGTGCCAGCACCGGGACAGGGTCGGGCAATCAGCCCCAGCATTTT	CASTGTGSGNQPQHF
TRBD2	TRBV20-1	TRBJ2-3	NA	TGCAGTGCTAGAGGACTAGCGGGCACAGATACGCAGTATTTT	CSARGLAGTDTQYF
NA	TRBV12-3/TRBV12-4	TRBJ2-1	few	TGTGCCAGCAGTTTGTCCCAGGGTATTAAGGACAATGAGCAGTTCTTC	CASSLSQGIKDNEQFF
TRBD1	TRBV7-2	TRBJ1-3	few	TGTGCCAGCAGCCGGGACAGGGTTGACACCATATATTTT	CASSRDRVDTIYF
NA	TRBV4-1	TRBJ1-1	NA	TGCGCCAGCAGCCATAGTTTCGACGGGCTGAACACTGAAGCTTTCTTT	CASSHSFDGLNTEAFF
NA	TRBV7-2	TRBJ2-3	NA	TGTGCCAGCAGCTTAAACAGGGTCCCAGATACGCAGTATTTT	CASSLNRVPDTQYF
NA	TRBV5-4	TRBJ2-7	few	TGTGCCAGCAGCTTGGATGACAGGACCTACGAGCAGTACTTC	CASSLDDRTYEQYF
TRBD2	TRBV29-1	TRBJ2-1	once	TGCAGCGTTGAAGGCCGGGGGGGGTTTGGGTCCTACAATGAGCAGTTCTTC	CSVEGRGGFGSYNEQFF
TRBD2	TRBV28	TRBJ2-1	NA	TGTGCCAGCAGTTTATCGGCGGGAGCTGAGGGCAATGAGCAGTTCTTC	CASSLSAGAEGNEQFF
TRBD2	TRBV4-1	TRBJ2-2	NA	TGCGCCAGCAAGGGACTAGCGGGAGAGTGGTTCACCGGGGAGCTGTTTTTT	CASKGLAGEWFTGELFF
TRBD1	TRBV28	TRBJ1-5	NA	TGTGCCAGCACCCCCGGGGACAGGGGCAATCAGCCCCAGCATTTT	CASTPGDRGNQPQHF
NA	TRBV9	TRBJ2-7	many	TGTGCCAGCAGCCCCCGACTAGAAGGCTACGAGCAGTACTTC	CASSPRLEGYEQYF
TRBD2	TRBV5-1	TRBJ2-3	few	TGCGCCAGCAGCTTCGGGACTAGCGGGGGCACAGATACGCAGTATTTT	CASSFGTSGGTDTQYF
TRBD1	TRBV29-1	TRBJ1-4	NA	TGCAGCGCCCGGACAGGGGCGGAAAAACTGTTTTTT	CSARTGAEKLFF
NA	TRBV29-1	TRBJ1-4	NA	TGCAGCGCTGGAGCGGGGGTTAATGAAAAACTGTTTTTT	CSAGAGVNEKLFF
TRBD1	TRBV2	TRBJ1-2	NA	TGTGCCAGCAGAGGGGACAGGGGGAACTATGGCTACACCTTC	CASRGDRGNYGYTF
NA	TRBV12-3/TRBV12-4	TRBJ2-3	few	TGTGCCTGCAGCAGTGATTCACGCACAGATACGCAGTATTTT	CACSSDSRTDTQYF
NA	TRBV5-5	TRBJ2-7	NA	TGTGCCAGCAGCTTGTTGGCCCGAGCCTACGAGCAGTACTTC	CASSLLARAYEQYF
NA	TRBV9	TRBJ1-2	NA	TGTGCCAGCAGCGTAGGAGGACAGTCAGTCTATGGCTACACCTTC	CASSVGGQSVYGYTF
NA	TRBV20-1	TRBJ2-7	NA	TGCAGTGCTAGTGCAGGGTCCTACGAGCAGTACTTC	CSASAGSYEQYF
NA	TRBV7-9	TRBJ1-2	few	TGTGCCAGCAGGCCGGGACAAAACTATGGCTACACCTTC	CASRPGQNYGYTF
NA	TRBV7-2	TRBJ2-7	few	TGTGCCAGCAGCCCGAGTGTTGCCTACGAGCAGTACTTC	CASSPSVAYEQYF
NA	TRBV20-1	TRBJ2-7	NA	TGCAGTGCTAGAGGAGGGTCCCAACCCGCCTACGAGCAGTACTTC	CSARGGSQPAYEQYF
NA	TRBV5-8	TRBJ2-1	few	TGTGCCAGCAGTCTAATTGGCAGGGTCGGAGACCTGGAGCAGTTCTTC	CASSLIGRVGDLEQFF
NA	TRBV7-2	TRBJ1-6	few	TGTGCCAGCAGCTCGAGCCAAGCGGGCCTTTCACCCCTCCACTTT	CASSSSQAGLSPLHF
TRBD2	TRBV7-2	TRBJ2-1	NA	TGTGCCAGCAACCCTTCTAGCGGGGACAATGAGCAGTTCTTC	CASNPSSGDNEQFF
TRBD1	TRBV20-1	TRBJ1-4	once	TGCAGTGCTAATCCGCCACAGGGGGCGCCTAAAAAACTGTTTTTT	CSANPPQGAPKKLFF
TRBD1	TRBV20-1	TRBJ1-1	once	TGCAGTGCTACGGGACAGAACATGAACACTGAAGCTTTCTTT	CSATGQNMNTEAFF
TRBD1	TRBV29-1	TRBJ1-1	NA	TGCAGCGTCGGACAGGCAATGGGATCTGAAGCTTTCTTT	CSVGQAMGSEAFF
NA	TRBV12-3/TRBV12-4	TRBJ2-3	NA	TGTGCCAGCAGTTTTGGACCGACTGCCCGGGCAGATACGCAGTATTTT	CASSFGPTARADTQYF
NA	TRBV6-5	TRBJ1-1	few	TGTGCCAGCAAGTGGCAGGGTTTGAACACTGAAGCTTTCTTT	CASKWQGLNTEAFF
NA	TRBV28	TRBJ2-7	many	TGTGCCAGCAGTCCAGGGGCGGTGCAGTACTTC	CASSPGAVQYF
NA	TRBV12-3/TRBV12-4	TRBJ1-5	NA	TGTGCCAGCAGCTTCGGACGGGACTCCGCGCCCCAGCATTTT	CASSFGRDSAPQHF
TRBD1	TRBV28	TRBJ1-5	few	TGTGCCAGCAGTTTCCTCCTCGGACAGGGAGGCAATCAGCCCCAGCATTTT	CASSFLLGQGGNQPQHF
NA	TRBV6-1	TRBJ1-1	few	TGTGCCAGCGGACTGCAAATGAACACTGAAGCTTTCTTT	CASGLQMNTEAFF
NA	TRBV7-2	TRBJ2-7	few	TGTGCCAGCAGCTTAAAATTCGGTGAGCGGACGCAACAGTACTTC	CASSLKFGERTQQYF
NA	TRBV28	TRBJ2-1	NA	TGTGCCAGCAGCCCATCCGGGCGGGACTACAATGAGCAGTTCTTC	CASSPSGRDYNEQFF
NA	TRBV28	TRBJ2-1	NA	TGTGCCAGCAGGCGTAGGGGGGTTAATGAGCAGTTCTTC	CASRRRGVNEQFF
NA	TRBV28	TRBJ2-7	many	TGTGCCAGCAGCCTCACCGGGACGGGAGCCTACGAGCAGTACTTC	CASSLTGTGAYEQYF
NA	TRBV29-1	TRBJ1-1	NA	TGCAGCGTTCCGGGGATGAACACTGAAGCTTTCTTT	CSVPGMNTEAFF
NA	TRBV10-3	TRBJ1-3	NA	TGTGCCATCAGTGAGTCAACTGGTTCTGGAAACACCATATATTTT	CAISESTGSGNTIYF